The 9 T cell receptor beta chains below were found in one sample sequenced in a study of post-analysis software for immune sequencing data. Study conclusions and caveats: In patients, TRBV5-6, TRBV5-1 and TRBV20-1 belonged to several TRBV segments found more frequently than in controls.

Every TCR beta cDNA library bore unique molecular identifiers. TCRdb used MiXCR to reprocess the PCR reads, holding one entry per CDR3 protein. The sample carries hundreds of thousands of distinct CDR3 sequences, 30% recorded once. These receptors have no known antigen. The sample taken for sequencing was blood. These receptors were taken from a girl aged 5 to 17 with multiple sclerosis.

The chain combines TRBV9 with TRBJ1-4; unclear D gene. CDR3 size: 12 residues. V was pared by 3 bases and J by 6 bases, with 6 bases between. Germline assignment: CDR1 SGDLS and CDR2 YYNGEE. The CDR3 DNA reads TGTGCCAGCAGCGACCGGGATGAAAAACTGTTTTTT. Protein: CASSDRDEKLFF.

A few counts support this clonotype. The V call is TRBV6-5, the J call TRBJ1-2; 8 nucleotides align to TRBD1. The CDR3 is 15 residues long. Germline CDR1 is MNHEY and CDR2 is SVGAGI. V lost 8 bases to trimming and J lost 0 bases; unmatched junction nucleotides: 8. DNA of the CDR3: TGTGCCAGCGTAGCCCAGACAGGGGCTAACTATGGCTACACCTTC. Protein product: CASVAQTGANYGYTF.

The chain recombines TRBV24-1 with TRBJ2-3, with TRBD2 identical over 7 bases. Germline loops: CDR1 KGHDR, CDR2 SFDVKD. With V trimmed by 0 bases and J by 2 bases, 4 bases remained unmatched. This CDR3 is 16 amino acids long. CDR3 amino acids: CATSDLASGTTDTQYF. As DNA, the CDR3 is TGTGCCACCAGTGATTTGGCTAGCGGAACCACAGATACGCAGTATTTT.

The chain couples TRBV2 to TRBJ2-1; D possibly corresponds to TRBD1 (6 bases). CDR3 length: 12 amino acids. Germline CDR1 is SNHLY and CDR2 is FYNNEI. V lost 7 bases and J lost 4, with 8 bases in between. This chain's CDR3 is CASIRGYNEQFF. The CDR3 nucleotides read TGTGCCAGCATTAGGGGGTACAATGAGCAGTTCTTC.

In this sample, this clonotype turned up many times. The rearrangement links TRBV6-5 to TRBJ2-3; the match to TRBD2 covers 8 bases. J was trimmed by 4 bases and V by 0 bases; bases with no gene match: 9. This CDR3 has 17 amino acids. Germline V lookup: CDR1 MNHEY, CDR2 SVGAGI. CDR3 region: CASSYSGGGTAADTQYF. DNA for the CDR3: TGTGCCAGCAGTTACTCTGGCGGGGGGACCGCCGCAGATACGCAGTATTTT.

This clonotype was counted only a few times. CDR3 loop: CASSPTFSSYEQYF. In nucleotides, the CDR3 is TGTGCCAGCAGCCCAACGTTCAGCTCCTACGAGCAGTACTTC. The V call is TRBV9, the J call TRBJ2-7, with D unresolved. The V end was cut by 4 bases, the J end by 0 bases, with 11 bases between. The CDR3 runs 14 residues. Germline V gene lookup returns CDR1 SGDLS and CDR2 YYNGEE.

The genes are TRBV5-4 and TRBJ2-3; TRBD2 matches at 12 bases. The CDR3 consists of 16 residues. Germline CDR1 SGHNT, CDR2 YYREEE (reference sequence). V trimming: 3 bases; J trimming: 5 bases; junction bases outside the gene matches: 7. DNA for the CDR3: TGTGCCAGCAGCTCGAGACTAGCGGGGGTGAAAGATACGCAGTATTTT. It specifies CASSSRLAGVKDTQYF.

The sample holds a few counts of this clonotype. The CDR3 nucleotides are TGTGCCAGCAGCTCGGACAGGGGCCGTTCAATGACCCAGTACTTC. It codes for CASSSDRGRSMTQYF. The V and J genes are TRBV7-2 and TRBJ2-5; TRBD1 matches 9 bases. V was pared by 4 bases and J by 7 bases, with 10 bases of the junction left unmatched. Germline V gene sequence: CDR1 SGHTA, CDR2 FQGNSA. The CDR3 extends over 15 amino acids. Full variable domain (remainder filled in from reference TRBV7-2 and TRBJ2-5): GAGVSQSPSNKVTEKGKDVELRCDPISGHTALYWYRQSLGQGLEFLIYFQGNSAPDKSGLPSDRFSAERTGGSVSTLTIQRTQQEDSAVYLCASSSDRGRSMTQYFGPGTRLLVL.

This clonotype was recorded a few times. This sequence joins TRBV7-2 and TRBJ1-4; 7 nucleotides align to TRBD1. Trimming removed 3 bases from V and 5 bases from J; junction bases left unmatched: 9. The CDR3 extends over 16 amino acids. CDR1 is SGHTA and CDR2 is FQGNSA in the germline V gene. Here the CDR3 reads CASSFLQGRGNEKLFF. CDR3 sequence (DNA): TGTGCCAGCAGCTTCCTCCAAGGCAGGGGGAATGAAAAACTGTTTTTT.